Following are 20 T cell receptor beta chains from one sample sequenced in a study of CD8+ T cells in alopecia areata. It was cDNA, reverse transcribed from extracted RNA, that served as the sequencing template. The protocol was immunoSEQ multiplex PCR, while the TCRdb copy is restricted to in-frame clones and leaves out a portion. The data contain roughly 200,000 clones, around 63% of them singletons. Here the sequenced sample was CD4+ T cells sorted from blood, taken at week 0. These receptors originate from a human donor with alopecia areata.

The chain joins TRBV7-2 to TRBJ2-3; D might be TRBD2 (5 bases). The CDR3 consists of 15 residues. Trimming removed 3 bases from V and 2 bases from J, with 12 bases in between. Germline loops: CDR1 SGHTA, CDR2 FQGNSA. The CDR3 DNA follows: TGTGCCAGCAGCTTGCAGGCCGGGGTCACAGATACGCAGTATTTT. It is translated as CASSLQAGVTDTQYF.

The sample holds a few counts of this clone. The chain recombines TRBV6-1 with TRBJ1-5; 10 positions agree with TRBD1. This CDR3 contains 15 residues. J lost 6 bases, V lost 7 bases, and 9 bases had no gene match. Germline V CDR1 and CDR2: MNHNS, SASEGT. Here the CDR3 reads CASTLDRGVGQPQHF. CDR3 DNA: TGTGCCAGCACCCTGGACAGGGGGGTAGGTCAGCCCCAGCATTTT.

The chain links TRBV10-3 to TRBJ2-2; D unresolved. Germline assignment: CDR1 ENHRY and CDR2 SYGVKD. The V and J ends lost 3 bases and 4 bases respectively, with 9 bases between them. The CDR3 runs 14 residues. DNA for the CDR3: TGTGCCATCAGTGACGCCGACGGCACCGGGGAGCTGTTTTTT. Its translation: CAISDADGTGELFF.

The rearrangement uses TRBV29-1 and TRBJ1-5; D call uncertain. Germline V gives CDR1 SQVTM, CDR2 ANQGSEA. Trimming cost V 4 bases and J 4 bases, with 8 bases left between them. This CDR3 region has 12 residues. DNA for the CDR3: TGCAGCGTTGGCCACAATAATCAGCCCCAGCATTTT. This gives the protein CSVGHNNQPQHF.

This clone came up a few times. The chain joins TRBV9 to TRBJ2-5; no definite D call. Germline assignment: CDR1 SGDLS and CDR2 YYNGEE. The CDR3 runs 14 residues. With 6 bases removed from V and 5 bases from J, the gap between germline ends came to 17 bases. Here the CDR3 reads CASNLNSGGETQYF. The CDR3 region has the DNA TGTGCCAGCAACCTTAACTCTGGTGGGGAGACCCAGTACTTC.

This clone was found once. Within the sample, other DNA sequences also encode this same CDR3. The chain joins TRBV12-5 to TRBJ1-5; no clear D. Germline V gene sequence: CDR1 LGHNT, CDR2 FRNRAP. Between the trimmed V and J ends, which lost 0 bases and 4 bases, there was a span of 1 base. The CDR3 covers 12 residues. CDR3 bases: TGTGCTAGTGGTTTGGTAAATCAGCCCCAGCATTTT. It encodes CASGLVNQPQHF.

The genes are TRBV7-9 and TRBJ1-1, with D uncertain. Germline loops: CDR1 SEHNR, CDR2 FQNEAQ (reference sequence). V lost 6 bases to trimming and J lost 0 bases, with 5 bases between them. The length of the CDR3 is 12 residues. The CDR3 is CASREMNTEAFF. CDR3 DNA: TGTGCCAGCAGAGAGATGAACACTGAAGCTTTCTTT.

The V and J genes are TRBV30 and TRBJ1-6; D remains ambiguous. CDR3 size: 13 residues. Germline V CDR1 and CDR2: GTSNPN, SVGIG (reference sequence). The ends were cut back, 7 bases at V and 8 bases at J, with 15 bases in the middle. The CDR3 sequence is CALGPQADSPLHF. For the CDR3, the DNA is TGTGCCTTGGGCCCCCAGGCGGATTCACCCCTCCACTTT.

The rearrangement links TRBV19 to TRBJ1-2; TRBD1 matches 8 bases. Germline CDR1 is LNHDA and CDR2 is SQIVND (reference sequence). V lost 7 bases to trimming and J lost 8 bases; unmatched junction nucleotides: 9. The CDR3 loop spans 13 amino acids. CDR3 residues: CASKPTGGDGYTF. The CDR3 nucleotides are TGTGCCAGTAAACCAACAGGGGGAGACGGCTACACCTTC. Together with reference TRBV19 and TRBJ1-2, the CDR3 gives the full variable domain: DGGITQSPKYLFRKEGQNVTLSCEQNLNHDAMYWYRQDPGQGLRLIYYSQIVNDFQKGDIAEGYSVSREKKESFPLTVTSAQKNPTAFYLCASKPTGGDGYTFGSGTRLTVV.

V usage is TRBV30 and J usage is TRBJ1-1; TRBD1 might be the D (5 bases). Per germline, CDR1 GTSNPN and CDR2 SVGIG (reference sequence). The CDR3 totals 11 residues. V dropped 2 bases and J dropped 9 bases, with 10 bases sitting between them. CDR3 bases: TGTGCCTGGAGTATACCAGGGAAAGCTTTCTTT. Its protein product is CAWSIPGKAFF.

This chain joins TRBV5-6 and TRBJ1-2; D not certain. This CDR3 has 15 amino acids. The germline gives CDR1 SGHDT, CDR2 YYEEEE. V gave up 0 bases and J gave up 0 bases, with 9 bases separating them. The DNA of the CDR3 is TGTGCCAGCAGCTTGGGACTAGGGACTAACTATGGCTACACCTTC. Its translation: CASSLGLGTNYGYTF.

The gene calls are TRBV27 and TRBJ1-1; tentative D call: TRBD1 (5 bases). V lost 4 bases to trimming and J lost 3 bases, with 9 bases between them. CDR1 and CDR2 from the germline V gene are MNHEY and SMNVEV (reference sequence). The CDR3 sequence is 13 residues long. The CDR3 reads CASSSARDTEAFF. The CDR3 nucleotides are TGTGCCAGCAGTTCCGCCAGGGACACTGAAGCTTTCTTT.

V is TRBV5-6 and J is TRBJ2-5; D ambiguous. Trimming took 4 bases from V and 5 from J, leaving 6 bases between them. Per the germline V gene, CDR1 is SGHDT and CDR2 is YYEEEE. The CDR3 has 11 amino acids. DNA for the CDR3: TGTGCCAGCAGCCCGATGGAGACCCAGTACTTC. Translating gives CASSPMETQYF.

This rearrangement joins TRBV29-1 to TRBJ2-6, with TRBD1 matching 10 bases. This CDR3 has 15 residues. The germline V gene encodes CDR1 SQVTM and CDR2 ANQGSEA. V trimming: 4 bases; J trimming: 2 bases; junction bases outside the gene matches: 2. As DNA, the CDR3 is TGCAGCGTTGGGACAGGGGGAGCTGGGGCCAACGTCCTGACTTTC. Encoded protein: CSVGTGGAGANVLTF.

CDR3 DNA: TGCAGCGTTGAAAGACAGGGGAATGGCTACACCTTC. Translation gives CSVERQGNGYTF. This chain joins TRBV29-1 and TRBJ1-2; 8 nucleotides align to TRBD1. The J segment lost 6 bases and the V segment lost 2 bases, leaving 2 bases of the junction unmatched. The CDR3 is 12 amino acids. CDR1 is SQVTM and CDR2 is ANQGSEA in the germline V gene.

J is TRBJ1-2 and V is TRBV4-3; no reliable D call. Looked up from germline, CDR1 is LGHNA and CDR2 is YSLEER. CDR3 length: 14 residues. V was clipped by 1 base and J by 0 bases, with 6 bases between them. CDR3 sequence: CASSQVGANYGYTF. DNA of the CDR3: TGCGCCAGCAGCCAAGTTGGGGCTAACTATGGCTACACCTTC.

In regard to this clone: This same CDR3 is encoded by further DNA sequences in the sample. This chain uses TRBV29-1 with TRBJ2-2; no reliable D call. CDR1 SQVTM and CDR2 ANQGSEA come from the germline V gene. V lost 4 bases and J 0 bases, leaving 3 bases between the germline ends. The CDR3 is made up of 12 amino acids. The chain's CDR3 is CSVGPNTGELFF. CDR3 bases: TGCAGCGTTGGACCGAACACCGGGGAGCTGTTTTTT.

The V and J genes are TRBV4-1 and TRBJ1-1, with D hard to call. The length of the CDR3 is 15 residues. Germline V gene lookup returns CDR1 MGHRA and CDR2 YSYEKL. Trimming removed 4 bases at V and 5 bases at J, with 17 bases between. CDR3 sequence: CASSPVGVRRTEAFF. For the CDR3, the DNA is TGCGCCAGCAGCCCCGTTGGGGTAAGGAGAACTGAAGCTTTCTTT.

This clone was detected once. The chain couples TRBV4-3 to TRBJ2-7; unclear D gene. The germline V gene encodes CDR1 LGHNA and CDR2 YSLEER. The CDR3 spans 15 residues. Between the trimmed V and J ends, which lost 1 base and 9 bases, there was a span of 19 bases. The CDR3 is CASSQVLDPRQSQYF. CDR3 nucleotides: TGCGCCAGCAGCCAAGTTTTGGACCCCCGGCAGTCGCAGTACTTC.

The CDR3 sequence is CASSQRSRGDTDTQYF. DNA for the CDR3: TGCGCCAGCAGTCAAAGATCGCGGGGTGACACAGATACGCAGTATTTT. The gene calls are TRBV23-1 and TRBJ2-3; D may be TRBD2 (6 bases). TRBV23-1 is treated as an ORF (open reading frame) with a function not yet certain. The CDR3 sequence is 16 residues long. Trimming removed 2 bases from V and 2 bases from J, with 14 bases in between.